Described below is a single T cell receptor beta chain sequence and its context. This sample stems from a study of shared clonotypes between healthy human individuals. Sequencing used immunoSEQ multiplex PCR; TCRdb keeps in-frame clones, though not all of them. Altogether 1.5 million to 1.9 million clones are present, 95% to 99% being singletons, with the ten largest covering about 0.45%. The CDR3 runs to 13 residues. J lost 3 bases, V lost 8 bases, and 4 bases had no gene match. Germline CDR1 reads MNHEY; CDR2 reads SVGAGI. The J gene is TRBJ2-7, the V gene TRBV6-5; 10 bases are shared with TRBD1. The sequence was obtained from a man younger than 40 in good health. Material: naive CD4+ T cells sorted from blood. Subset of the sample: CD45RA+ positively selected. As DNA, the CDR3 is TGTGCCAGCGGGAGGGACAGGGGCTACGAGCAGTACTTC. Translation gives CASGRDRGYEQYF.